These T cell receptor beta chains were read from a single sample in a study of T cell responses to AZD1222 COVID-19 vaccine. Only in-frame clones appear in the TCRdb table, and some are missing; sequencing was by immunoSEQ multiplex PCR. The sample has about 120,000 clones; about 92% are singletons. The sample consisted of peripheral blood, taken on day 0 of AZD1222 vaccination. The receptors shown here come from an adult in good health. Both conserved end residues are part of each CDR3. A D gene is named only where the DNA matches it firmly. Not all rows give a size; the values are once, few, many and, for expanded clones, a class.

cdr3_nt cdr3_aa j_call v_call clone_size d_call
TGTGCCATCAGTGAGTCCCCTGTACCGGGGAGCACTGAAGCTTTCTTT CAISESPVPGSTEAFF TRBJ1-1 TRBV10-3 . .
TGTGCCAGCAGCAAGGTGGGCGGTTACTACGAGCAGTACTTC CASSKVGGYYEQYF TRBJ2-7 TRBV7-9 . .
TGCAGCGTTGTCGACTGGGATGAAAAACTGTTTTTT CSVVDWDEKLFF TRBJ1-4 TRBV29-1 . .
TGTGCCAGCAGTAAAACAGGGGGCGCTTTCTATGGCTACACCTTC CASSKTGGAFYGYTF TRBJ1-2 TRBV27 . TRBD1
TGTGCCAGCAGCCAAGGGGGCACCTACGAGCAGTACTTC CASSQGGTYEQYF TRBJ2-7 TRBV5-5 . TRBD1
TGTGCCAGCAGTTTGAGGAGTAAGCAGACGCCCTACGAGCAGTACTTC CASSLRSKQTPYEQYF TRBJ2-7 TRBV27 once .
TGTGCCAGCAGCACAGGGGGAGTGATCTACGAGCAGTACTTC CASSTGGVIYEQYF TRBJ2-7 TRBV27 . TRBD1
TGTGCCAGCAGTTTTAAAACCTTTGGCTACACCTTC CASSFKTFGYTF TRBJ1-2 TRBV12-3/TRBV12-4 . .
TGTGCCAGCAGTTTCCAGGGCGTGGGCACTGAAGCTTTCTTT CASSFQGVGTEAFF TRBJ1-1 TRBV6-5 . .
TGCGCCAGCAGCCAATATTTTACCGGGGGACTAAGCTCCTACGAGCAGTACTTC CASSQYFTGGLSSYEQYF TRBJ2-7 TRBV4-3 . TRBD2
TGCAGCGTAATTTCAGCATACGAGCAGTACTTC CSVISAYEQYF TRBJ2-7 TRBV29-1 . .
TGTGCCAGCAGCTTCGACAGGGGTGGATCCCAGTACTTC CASSFDRGGSQYF TRBJ2-5 TRBV28 . TRBD1
TGTGCCAGCAGCGTTCCCGACAGCGAAACCTACAATGAGCAGTTCTTC CASSVPDSETYNEQFF TRBJ2-1 TRBV9 . .
TGTGCCAGCAGCTTGCTAGCGAGGTCCTACAATGAGCAGTTCTTC CASSLLARSYNEQFF TRBJ2-1 TRBV7-2 few .
TGTGCCACCAGCAGAGCCAAACAGGGGGCGTCTGAAGCTTTCTTT CATSRAKQGASEAFF TRBJ1-1 TRBV15 few TRBD1
TGTGCCAGCAGCGTAGGGGCCGGAGGGCGCCTAGGTGGGGAGCAGTTCTTC CASSVGAGGRLGGEQFF TRBJ2-1 TRBV9 . .
TGCGCCAGCAGCTTGGGGCGCACAGATACGCAGTATTTT CASSLGRTDTQYF TRBJ2-3 TRBV5-1 few .
TGTGCCAGCAGAAGACTAGCGGGGTACGAGCAGTACTTC CASRRLAGYEQYF TRBJ2-7 TRBV12-3/TRBV12-4 . TRBD2
TGTGCCAGCAAGGGAACACCGGAGGGCTACACCTTC CASKGTPEGYTF TRBJ1-2 TRBV28 . .
TGTGCCAGCAGTTACGGGACACCAGATCGGGCTTTCTTT CASSYGTPDRAFF TRBJ1-1 TRBV6-5 . .
TGTGCCAGCAGCCCACTAGCGGGAGTTCCCCACAATGAGCAGTTCTTC CASSPLAGVPHNEQFF TRBJ2-1 TRBV7-2 . TRBD2
TGCGCCAGCAGCCATAATTCAGGTCACGACAATGAGCAGTTCTTC CASSHNSGHDNEQFF TRBJ2-1 TRBV4-1 . .
TGTGCCAGTAGATTGACAGGGGAGGGAGGCTACACCTTC CASRLTGEGGYTF TRBJ1-2 TRBV19 . TRBD1
TGTGCCAGCAGCCCATTAACTAGCGGGAGGGCCGGTGGGCAGTTCTTC CASSPLTSGRAGGQFF TRBJ2-1 TRBV5-4 once TRBD2
TGTGCCAGCTCACCAATAGGAGGACAGGGTCCCGGGGAGCTGTTTTTT CASSPIGGQGPGELFF TRBJ2-2 TRBV18 . TRBD1
TGTGCCACCAGTGATTTGCCAGGAGTGGGACAGGGGGGCAATCAGCCCCAGCATTTT CATSDLPGVGQGGNQPQHF TRBJ1-5 TRBV24-1 . TRBD1
TGTGCCAGCCCGCACGAGCAGTACTTC CASPHEQYF TRBJ2-7 TRBV19 . .
TGTGCCAGCAGCTCAACTCCCACCGGGGAGCTGTTTTTT CASSSTPTGELFF TRBJ2-2 TRBV5-6 few .
TGTGCCAGCAGTGCAAGATATGGCTACACCTTC CASSARYGYTF TRBJ1-2 TRBV2 . .
TGTGCCAGCAGTGAGCCGACAGGGGGCGGAGAAGCTTTCTTT CASSEPTGGGEAFF TRBJ1-1 TRBV6-1 . TRBD1
TGTGCCAGCAGCTTAACCGGTAGCGGGGGGGCGAAATACAATGAGCAGTTCTTC CASSLTGSGGAKYNEQFF TRBJ2-1 TRBV7-6 . TRBD2
TGTGCCAGCAGAGGGGATGGGAACACTGAAGCTTTCTTT CASRGDGNTEAFF TRBJ1-1 TRBV2 . .
TGTGCCAGCAGTTCACGCGGGAGCTCCTACAATGAGCAGTTCTTC CASSSRGSSYNEQFF TRBJ2-1 TRBV27 . TRBD2
TGTGCCAGCAGCCAAGAAGGGGAGGGTCGAGCTGGAAACACCATATATTTT CASSQEGEGRAGNTIYF TRBJ1-3 TRBV3-1/TRBV3-2 . .
TGTGCCAGCAGCTTAGATCCCGACAGAAACACTGAAGCTTTCTTT CASSLDPDRNTEAFF TRBJ1-1 TRBV13 . .
TGTGCCAGCAGCTTGGAACTCAAAACAGGCGGGTCCTACAATGAGCAGTTCTTC CASSLELKTGGSYNEQFF TRBJ2-1 TRBV5-8 . .
TGTGCCAGCAGTTATTTTGGCGGGAGAGGAGTCACAGATACGCAGTATTTT CASSYFGGRGVTDTQYF TRBJ2-3 TRBV6-2/TRBV6-3 . TRBD2
TGTGCCAGCTCTCGGACAGCAACTAATGAAAAACTGTTTTTT CASSRTATNEKLFF TRBJ1-4 TRBV9 . .
TGTGCCAGCAGCCTTCTAGCCTACGAGCAGTACTTC CASSLLAYEQYF TRBJ2-7 TRBV6-2/TRBV6-3 . .
TGTGCCAGCAGCAAACAGGGCAACACTGAAGCTTTCTTT CASSKQGNTEAFF TRBJ1-1 TRBV5-4 once .
TGCGCCAGCAGCCCTCGTCCCGGGACAGGGGGAGAGACCCAGTACTTC CASSPRPGTGGETQYF TRBJ2-5 TRBV5-1 . TRBD1
TGTGCCAGCAGTTACCTTGGGACAGTTAACTATGGCTACACCTTC CASSYLGTVNYGYTF TRBJ1-2 TRBV6-5 . TRBD1
TGTGCCAGCAGCTTGACAGGGGGCCATTCACCCCTCCACTTT CASSLTGGHSPLHF TRBJ1-6 TRBV7-2 . TRBD1
TGTGCCAGCAGCCCCCGGACAGGGTTTCGGTCAGATACGCAGTATTTT CASSPRTGFRSDTQYF TRBJ2-3 TRBV11-2 . TRBD1
TGCGCCAGCAGGGAAGGGACAGGGGGCATGAATGAGCAGTTCTTC CASREGTGGMNEQFF TRBJ2-1 TRBV5-1 . TRBD1
TGTGCCAGCACCCCCTCCCGGGAATACAATGAGCAGTTCTTC CASTPSREYNEQFF TRBJ2-1 TRBV27 . .